This is a list of T cell receptor beta chains from one sample in a study of molecular identifiers for immune sequencing clone quantification. One entry per CDR3 protein results from TCRdb running MiXCR on the PCR reads. The repertoire holds some 70,000 distinct CDR3 sequences, with approximately 18% as singletons. The sequenced sample consisted of naive CD8+ T cells from blood, with Jurkat cell RNA spiked in. The receptors shown here come from a human donor in good health. Some libraries in this study had Jurkat cell RNA spiked in. The CDR3 runs from the conserved cysteine through the conserved F or W. D genes are given only for firm matches. Expanded clones get a size class; other rows say once, few or many, or leave the size out.

J | D | V | length | size | DNA | CDR3
TRBJ2-3 | NA | TRBV28 | 13 | many | TGTGCCAGCACGGACAGATTAACAGATACGCAGTATTTT | CASTDRLTDTQYF
TRBJ2-2 | NA | TRBV20-1 | 12 | many | TGCAGTGCTGATAGAGTTGTCGGGGAGCTGTTTTTT | CSADRVVGELFF
TRBJ2-6 | TRBD1 | TRBV11-3 | 19 | many | TGTGCCAGCAGCTGGGAAAGGGACAGAGCTAACTCTGGGGCCAACGTCCTGACTTTC | CASSWERDRANSGANVLTF
TRBJ2-7 | TRBD2 | TRBV12-3/TRBV12-4 | 15 | few | TGTGCCAGCAGTTCCGGGACTAGCGGTACCTACGAGCAGTACTTC | CASSSGTSGTYEQYF
TRBJ2-7 | NA | TRBV10-3 | 13 | many | TGTGCCATCGGAGAGGCTAGCTCCTACGAGCAGTACTTC | CAIGEASSYEQYF
TRBJ1-2 | NA | TRBV10-3 | 11 | NA | TGTGCCATAAGGGACTCCTATGGCTACGCCTTC | CAIRDSYGYAF
TRBJ2-1 | TRBD2 | TRBV7-2 | 18 | many | TGTGCCAGCAGCTTACCTCGGACTAGCGGGAAGTCCTACAATGAGCAGTTCTTC | CASSLPRTSGKSYNEQFF
TRBJ1-1 | NA | TRBV7-9 | 12 | many | TGTGCCAGCAGCTTAGAAAACACTGAAGCTTTCTTT | CASSLENTEAFF
TRBJ2-5 | TRBD1 | TRBV28 | 13 | many | TGTGCCAGCAGCCGGGACAGGGGTATGACCCAGTACTTC | CASSRDRGMTQYF
TRBJ2-7 | NA | TRBV7-9 | 13 | many | TGTGCCAGCAGCCCCACCTTCTCCTACGAGCAGTACTTC | CASSPTFSYEQYF
TRBJ2-7 | TRBD2 | TRBV29-1 | 16 | many | TGCAGCGTCCTGGGACTAGCGGGAGGGATTTCCTACGAGCAGTACTTC | CSVLGLAGGISYEQYF
TRBJ2-7 | TRBD2 | TRBV20-1 | 14 | many | TGCAGTGCTAGAGGACTAGCGGGACTCTACGAGCAGTACTTC | CSARGLAGLYEQYF
TRBJ2-1 | NA | TRBV19 | 15 | many | TGTGCCAGTAGCCCGACTTCGAGCTCCTACAATGAGCAGTTCTTC | CASSPTSSSYNEQFF
TRBJ2-1 | TRBD2 | TRBV6-5 | 15 | many | TGTGCCAGCAGTTACTCGAGCGGGGGGTACAATGAGCAGTTCTTC | CASSYSSGGYNEQFF
TRBJ1-5 | NA | TRBV21-1 | 16 | many | TGTGCCAGCACCTATCGGGCACAGGGAGACAATCAGCCCCAGCATTTT | CASTYRAQGDNQPQHF
TRBJ1-1 | NA | TRBV6-5 | 15 | many | TGTGCCAGCAGTTACTCCTACAACAGGGACCATGCGGCTTTCTTT | CASSYSYNRDHAAFF